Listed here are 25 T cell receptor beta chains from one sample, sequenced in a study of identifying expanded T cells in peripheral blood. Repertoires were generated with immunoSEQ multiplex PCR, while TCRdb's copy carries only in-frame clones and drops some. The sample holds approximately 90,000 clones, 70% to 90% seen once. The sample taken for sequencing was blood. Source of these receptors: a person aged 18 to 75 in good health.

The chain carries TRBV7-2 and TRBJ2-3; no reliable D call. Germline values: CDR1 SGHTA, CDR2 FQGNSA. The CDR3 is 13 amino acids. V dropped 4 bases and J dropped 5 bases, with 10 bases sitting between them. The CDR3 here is CASSSLRGDTQYF. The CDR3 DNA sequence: TGTGCCAGCAGCTCCCTGCGAGGAGATACGCAGTATTTT.

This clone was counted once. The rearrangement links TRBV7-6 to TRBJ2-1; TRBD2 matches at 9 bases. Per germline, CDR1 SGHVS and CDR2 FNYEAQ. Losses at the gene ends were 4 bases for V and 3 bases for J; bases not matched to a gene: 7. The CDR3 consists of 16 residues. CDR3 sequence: CASSSDGGGDYNEQFF. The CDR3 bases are TGTGCCAGCAGCTCGGACGGCGGGGGGGACTACAATGAGCAGTTCTTC.

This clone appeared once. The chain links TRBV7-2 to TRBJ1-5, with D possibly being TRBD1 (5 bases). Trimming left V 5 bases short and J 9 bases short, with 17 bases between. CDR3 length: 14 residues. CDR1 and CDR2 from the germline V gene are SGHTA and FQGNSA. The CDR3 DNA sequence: TGTGCCAGCAGCCTAAGCCCGGGACCGGGGCCCCAGCATTTT. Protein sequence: CASSLSPGPGPQHF.

CDR3 in DNA: TGTGCCAGCTGCCCAGGGGGCCCCAACACTGAAGCTTTCTTT. Protein: CASCPGGPNTEAFF. The genes are TRBV6-5 and TRBJ1-1; 8 bases are shared with TRBD1. Germline lookup yields CDR1 MNHEY and CDR2 SVGAGI. This CDR3 is 14 amino acids long. The V segment lost 8 bases and the J segment 2 bases; nucleotides outside the gene matches: 7.

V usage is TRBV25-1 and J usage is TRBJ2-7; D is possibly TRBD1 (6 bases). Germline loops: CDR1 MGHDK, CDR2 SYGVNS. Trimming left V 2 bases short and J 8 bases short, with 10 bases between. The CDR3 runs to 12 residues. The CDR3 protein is CASSEPTGKQYF. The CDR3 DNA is TGTGCCAGCAGTGAACCAACAGGGAAGCAGTACTTC.

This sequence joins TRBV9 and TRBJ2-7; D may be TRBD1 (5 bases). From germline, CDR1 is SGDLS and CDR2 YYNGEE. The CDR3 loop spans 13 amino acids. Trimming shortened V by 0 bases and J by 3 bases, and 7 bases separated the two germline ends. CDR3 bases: TGTGCCAGCAGCGTAGATACAGGCTACGAGCAGTACTTC. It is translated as CASSVDTGYEQYF.

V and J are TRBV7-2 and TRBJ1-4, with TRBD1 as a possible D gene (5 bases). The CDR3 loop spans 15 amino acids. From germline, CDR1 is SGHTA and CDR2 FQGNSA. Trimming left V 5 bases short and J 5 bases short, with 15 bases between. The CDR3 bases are TGTGCCAGCAGCGTCCGGGGGTTCCGGAATGAAAAACTGTTTTTT. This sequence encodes CASSVRGFRNEKLFF.

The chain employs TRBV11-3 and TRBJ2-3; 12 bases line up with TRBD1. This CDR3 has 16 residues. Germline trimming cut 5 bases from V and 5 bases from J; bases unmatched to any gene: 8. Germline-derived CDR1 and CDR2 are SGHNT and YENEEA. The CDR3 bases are TGTGCCAGCAGCGACCGGGACAGGGGGCGCGGAGATACGCAGTATTTT. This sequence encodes CASSDRDRGRGDTQYF.

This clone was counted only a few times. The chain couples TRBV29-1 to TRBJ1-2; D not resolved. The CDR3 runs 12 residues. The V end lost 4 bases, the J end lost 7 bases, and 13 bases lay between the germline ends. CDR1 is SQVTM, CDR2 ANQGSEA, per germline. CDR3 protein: CSVVTVRGGYTF. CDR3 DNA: TGCAGCGTTGTAACGGTTCGGGGTGGCTACACCTTC.

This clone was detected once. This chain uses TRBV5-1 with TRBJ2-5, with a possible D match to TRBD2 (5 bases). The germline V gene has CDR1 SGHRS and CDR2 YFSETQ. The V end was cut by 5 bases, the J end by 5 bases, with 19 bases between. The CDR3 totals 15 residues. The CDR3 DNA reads TGCGCCAGCAGGTTTTCTGTCGTCGGGGTCGAGACCCAGTACTTC. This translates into CASRFSVVGVETQYF.

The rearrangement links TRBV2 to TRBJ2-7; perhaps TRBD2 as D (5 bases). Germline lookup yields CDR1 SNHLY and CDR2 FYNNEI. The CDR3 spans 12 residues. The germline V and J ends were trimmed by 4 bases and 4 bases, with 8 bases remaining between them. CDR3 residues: CASSGEPYEQYF. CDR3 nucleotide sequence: TGTGCCAGCAGTGGGGAGCCGTACGAGCAGTACTTC.

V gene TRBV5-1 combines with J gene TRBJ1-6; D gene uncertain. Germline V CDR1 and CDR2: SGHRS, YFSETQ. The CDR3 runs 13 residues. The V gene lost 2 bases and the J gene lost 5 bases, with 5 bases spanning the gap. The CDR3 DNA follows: TGCGCCAGCAGCTTTCAGGATAATTCACCCCTCCACTTT. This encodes CASSFQDNSPLHF.

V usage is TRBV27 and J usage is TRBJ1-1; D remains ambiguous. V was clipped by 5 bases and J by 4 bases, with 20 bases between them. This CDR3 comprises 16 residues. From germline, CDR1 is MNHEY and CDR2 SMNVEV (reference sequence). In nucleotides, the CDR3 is TGTGCCAGCAGTCTCTACCCCTCGGGCGGGGTCACTGAAGCTTTCTTT. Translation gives CASSLYPSGGVTEAFF.

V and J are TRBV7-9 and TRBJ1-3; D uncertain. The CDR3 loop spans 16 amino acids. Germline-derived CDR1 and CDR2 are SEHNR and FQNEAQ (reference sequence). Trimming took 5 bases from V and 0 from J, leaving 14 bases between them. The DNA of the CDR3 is TGTGCCAGCAGCCCCCCGCTGGGCTCCTCTGGAAACACCATATATTTT. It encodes CASSPPLGSSGNTIYF. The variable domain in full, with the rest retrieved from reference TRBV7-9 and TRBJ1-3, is DTGVSQNPRHKITKRGQNVTFRCDPISEHNRLYWYRQTLGQGPEFLTYFQNEAQLEKSRLLSDRFSAERPKGSFSTLEIQRTEQGDSAMYLCASSPPLGSSGNTIYFGEGSWLTVV.

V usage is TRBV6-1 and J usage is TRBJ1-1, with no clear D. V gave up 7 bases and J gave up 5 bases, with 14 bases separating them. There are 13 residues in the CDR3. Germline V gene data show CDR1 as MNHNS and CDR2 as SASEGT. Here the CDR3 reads CASIPGAGTEAFF. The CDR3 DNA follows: TGTGCCAGCATTCCTGGAGCGGGAACTGAAGCTTTCTTT.

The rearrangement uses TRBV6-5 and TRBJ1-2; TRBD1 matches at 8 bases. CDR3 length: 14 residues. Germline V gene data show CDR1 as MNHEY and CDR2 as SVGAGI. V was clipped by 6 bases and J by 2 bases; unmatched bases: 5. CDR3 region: CASRSGTGNYGYTF. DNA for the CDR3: TGTGCCAGCAGATCCGGGACAGGCAACTATGGCTACACCTTC.

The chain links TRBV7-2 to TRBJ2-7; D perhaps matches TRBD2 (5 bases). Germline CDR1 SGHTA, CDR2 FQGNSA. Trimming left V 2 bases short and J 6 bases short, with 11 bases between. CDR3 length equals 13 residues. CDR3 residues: CASSLNFGIEQYF. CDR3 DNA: TGTGCCAGCAGCTTAAATTTCGGGATCGAGCAGTACTTC. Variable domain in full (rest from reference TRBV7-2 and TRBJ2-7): GAGVSQSPSNKVTEKGKDVELRCDPISGHTALYWYRQSLGQGLEFLIYFQGNSAPDKSGLPSDRFSAERTGGSVSTLTIQRTQQEDSAVYLCASSLNFGIEQYFGPGTRLTVT.

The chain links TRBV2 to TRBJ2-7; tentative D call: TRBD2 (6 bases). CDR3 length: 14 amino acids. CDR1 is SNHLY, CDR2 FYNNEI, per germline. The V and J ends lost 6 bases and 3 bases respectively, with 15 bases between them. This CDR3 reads CASRIPGVNYEQYF. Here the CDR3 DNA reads TGTGCCAGCAGGATCCCGGGGGTAAACTACGAGCAGTACTTC.

CDR3: CASSLDLGEQYF. CDR3 in DNA: TGTGCCAGCAGCTTAGACCTGGGGGAGCAGTACTTC. The chain has TRBV7-6 and TRBJ2-7, with no clear D. The CDR3 covers 12 residues. V was trimmed by 1 base and J by 7 bases, leaving 8 bases between them. From germline, CDR1 is SGHVS and CDR2 FNYEAQ.

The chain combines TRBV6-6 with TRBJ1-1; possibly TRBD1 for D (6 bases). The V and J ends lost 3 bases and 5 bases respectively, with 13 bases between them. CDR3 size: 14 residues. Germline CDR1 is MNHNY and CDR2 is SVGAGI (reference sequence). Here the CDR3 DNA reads TGTGCCAGCAGTTATGGTGGGGGGCGTACTGAAGCTTTCTTT. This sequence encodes CASSYGGGRTEAFF.

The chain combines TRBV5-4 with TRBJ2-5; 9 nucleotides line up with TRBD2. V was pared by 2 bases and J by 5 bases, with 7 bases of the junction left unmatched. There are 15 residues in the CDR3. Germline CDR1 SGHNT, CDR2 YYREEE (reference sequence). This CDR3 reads CASSFGGGGRETQYF. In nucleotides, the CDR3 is TGTGCCAGCAGCTTCGGCGGGGGGGGCAGGGAGACCCAGTACTTC. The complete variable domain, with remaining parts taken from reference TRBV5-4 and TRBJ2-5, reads ETGVTQSPTHLIKTRGQQVTLRCSSQSGHNTVSWYQQALGQGPQFIFQYYREEENGRGNFPPRFSGLQFPNYSSELNVNALELDDSALYLCASSFGGGGRETQYFGPGTRLLVL.

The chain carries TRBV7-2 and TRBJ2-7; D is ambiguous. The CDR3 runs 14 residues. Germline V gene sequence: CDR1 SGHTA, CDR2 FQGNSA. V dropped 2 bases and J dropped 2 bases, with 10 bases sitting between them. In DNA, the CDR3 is TGTGCCAGCAGCTTATCCTGGGGTACCTACGAGCAGTACTTC. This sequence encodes CASSLSWGTYEQYF.

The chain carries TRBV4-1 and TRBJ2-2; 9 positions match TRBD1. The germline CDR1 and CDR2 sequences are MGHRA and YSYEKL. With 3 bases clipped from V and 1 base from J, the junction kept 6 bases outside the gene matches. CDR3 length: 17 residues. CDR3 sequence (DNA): TGCGCCAGCAGCCATTATGGGACAGGGAAGAACACCGGGGAGCTGTTTTTT. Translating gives CASSHYGTGKNTGELFF.

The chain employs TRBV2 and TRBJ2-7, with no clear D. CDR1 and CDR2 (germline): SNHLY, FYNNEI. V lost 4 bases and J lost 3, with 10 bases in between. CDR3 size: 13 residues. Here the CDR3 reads CASSGQGLYEQYF. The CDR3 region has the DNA TGTGCCAGCAGTGGTCAAGGGCTCTACGAGCAGTACTTC. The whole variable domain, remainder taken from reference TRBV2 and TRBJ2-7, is EPEVTQTPSHQVTQMGQEVILRCVPISNHLYFYWYRQILGQKVEFLVSFYNNEISEKSEIFDDQFSVERPDGSNFTLKIRSTKLEDSAMYFCASSGQGLYEQYFGPGTRLTVT.

The CDR3 bases are TGCGCCAGCAGCCAAGAATCGGCAGCAACTAATGAAAAACTGTTTTTT. Encoded protein: CASSQESAATNEKLFF. This sequence joins TRBV4-1 and TRBJ1-4; D gene uncertain. There are 16 residues in the CDR3. Per the germline V gene, CDR1 is MGHRA and CDR2 is YSYEKL. Trimming removed 0 bases from V and 0 bases from J, with 8 bases in between.